Listed here are 14 T cell receptor beta chains from one sample, sequenced in a study of cytomegalovirus exposure and HLA in healthy donors. The PCR used 60 Vbeta and 13 Jbeta primers. Sequencing was performed with immunoSEQ multiplex PCR; in TCRdb, only in-frame clones are kept and a portion is missing. The profile shows 150,000 to 200,000 clones, roughly four fifths of them singletons. The sample was PBMCs. These receptors originate from a young woman in good health and CMV-seronegative.

This clone was seen more than once but under ten times. The CDR3 coding sequence is TGTGCCAGCAGTTACTCGATCCCCGGGGATTATGGCTACACCTTC. Translating it yields CASSYSIPGDYGYTF. The V call is TRBV6-5, the J call TRBJ1-2; D remains ambiguous. V was trimmed by 0 bases and J by 5 bases, leaving 13 bases between them. CDR3 size: 15 residues. Per germline, CDR1 MNHEY and CDR2 SVGAGI.

The chain recombines TRBV30 with TRBJ2-1; D is undetermined. The CDR3 sequence is 12 residues long. CDR1 and CDR2 from the germline V gene are GTSNPN and SVGIG (reference sequence). Trimming took off 4 bases at V and 12 bases at J, with 16 bases between the two ends. The CDR3 region has the DNA TGTGCCTGGACCCATTTTGGGCAGGCGCAGTTCTTC. Protein product: CAWTHFGQAQFF.

CDR3: CASSFSGRLVGEQFF. In nucleotides, the CDR3 is TGTGCCAGCAGCTTCAGCGGGAGGTTGGTGGGTGAGCAGTTCTTC. V is TRBV11-3 and J is TRBJ2-1, with TRBD2 identical over 9 bases. V trimming: 3 bases; J trimming: 9 bases; junction bases outside the gene matches: 9. Germline-derived CDR1 and CDR2 are SGHNT and YENEEA. The CDR3 contains 15 residues.

V and J are TRBV5-1 and TRBJ2-7; TRBD2 aligns across 10 bases. CDR3 length: 14 amino acids. After removal of 4 bases from V and 3 bases from J, the junction contained 4 bases not matched to a gene. Per the germline V gene, CDR1 is SGHRS and CDR2 is YFSETQ. This CDR3 is CASSLAGEGYEQYF. The CDR3 coding sequence is TGCGCCAGCAGCCTAGCGGGAGAGGGCTACGAGCAGTACTTC. Full variable domain (remainder filled in from reference TRBV5-1 and TRBJ2-7): KAGVTQTPRYLIKTRGQQVTLSCSPISGHRSVSWYQQTPGQGLQFLFEYFSETQRNKGNFPGRFSGRQFSNSRSEMNVSTLELGDSALYLCASSLAGEGYEQYFGPGTRLTVT.

Only one count was recorded for this clone. The V and J genes are TRBV6-5 and TRBJ2-1; the D gene is possibly TRBD2 (6 bases). Germline V lookup: CDR1 MNHEY, CDR2 SVGAGI. V lost 2 bases and J 3 bases, leaving 11 bases between the germline ends. The CDR3 has 15 amino acids. The CDR3 loop is CASSYGGASYNEQFF. The CDR3 region has the DNA TGTGCCAGCAGTTACGGCGGGGCAAGCTACAATGAGCAGTTCTTC.

The chain carries TRBV12-5 and TRBJ2-2, with 8 positions matching TRBD1. V was pared by 6 bases and J by 7 bases, with 13 bases of the junction left unmatched. There are 16 residues in the CDR3. Germline CDR1 LGHNT, CDR2 FRNRAP. The CDR3, as DNA: TGTGCTAGTGGCCGCTCCGGGACAGGCGGCGGCGGGGAGCTGTTTTTT. It specifies CASGRSGTGGGGELFF.

The chain links TRBV11-2 to TRBJ1-4; TRBD1 is a possible D gene (5 bases). V was pared by 5 bases and J by 1 base, with 17 bases between. This CDR3 has 17 residues. Looked up from germline, CDR1 is SGHAT and CDR2 is FQNNGV. The CDR3 is CASSRVGLRVTNEKLFF. CDR3 DNA sequence: TGTGCCAGCAGCCGCGTGGGGCTCCGGGTAACTAATGAAAAACTGTTTTTT.

V is TRBV27 and J is TRBJ2-5; the D gene is possibly TRBD1 (5 bases). V was pared by 4 bases and J by 7 bases, with 16 bases between. Germline values: CDR1 MNHEY, CDR2 SMNVEV (reference sequence). CDR3 size: 14 residues. The CDR3 is CASSSGRWGGTQYF. For the CDR3, the DNA is TGTGCCAGCAGTTCCGGACGGTGGGGCGGGACCCAGTACTTC.

The V and J genes are TRBV9 and TRBJ2-3; TRBD2 matches at 11 bases. Trimming took 3 bases from V and 3 from J; bases not matched to a gene: 6. The CDR3 loop spans 16 amino acids. Germline values: CDR1 SGDLS, CDR2 YYNGEE. CDR3 DNA sequence: TGTGCCAGCAGCGCGGGGACTAGCGGTAAGACAGATACGCAGTATTTT. Its translation is CASSAGTSGKTDTQYF.

This clone was seen a single time. The chain uses TRBV2 and TRBJ1-4, with 7 bases identical to TRBD1. CDR1 and CDR2 from the germline V gene are SNHLY and FYNNEI. This CDR3 region has 15 residues. The V gene end was trimmed by 8 bases and the J gene end by 4 bases; junction bases not matched to a gene: 10. In DNA form, the CDR3 reads TGTGCCAGCCTAACTGACAGGGCCGTTAATGAAAAACTGTTTTTT. Protein sequence: CASLTDRAVNEKLFF.

The V and J genes are TRBV7-8 and TRBJ2-5; 7 positions match TRBD2. Germline loops: CDR1 SGHVS, CDR2 FQNEAQ. This CDR3 region has 15 residues. V lost 3 bases and J lost 6; bases outside the gene matches: 10. The CDR3 here is CASSLDRGSEKTQYF. For the CDR3, the DNA is TGTGCCAGCAGCTTGGATCGCGGGAGCGAAAAGACCCAGTACTTC.

The J gene is TRBJ2-2, the V gene TRBV7-2; possibly TRBD2 for D (6 bases). This CDR3 is built from 15 residues. The germline V and J ends were trimmed by 5 bases and 4 bases, with 14 bases remaining between them. Germline values: CDR1 SGHTA, CDR2 FQGNSA. The CDR3 DNA sequence: TGTGCCAGCAGCAAGGACGGGGAGGTCACCGGGGAGCTGTTTTTT. Translating gives CASSKDGEVTGELFF.

The chain recombines TRBV6-1 with TRBJ2-7; D is perhaps TRBD2 (5 bases). Trimming left V 8 bases short and J 2 bases short, with 16 bases between. In germline, CDR1 is MNHNS, CDR2 SASEGT. The CDR3 extends over 14 amino acids. CDR3 amino acids: CASGVRRVPYEQYF. In nucleotides, the CDR3 is TGTGCCAGCGGGGTGCGGCGGGTTCCCTACGAGCAGTACTTC.

The V call is TRBV7-2, the J call TRBJ2-5; 16 bases line up with TRBD2. V gave up 2 bases and J gave up 5 bases; unmatched junction bases: 11. Germline assignment: CDR1 SGHTA and CDR2 FQGNSA. This CDR3 is built from 19 residues. In nucleotides, the CDR3 is TGTGCCAGCAGCTTACCGAGAGGGGGGACTAGCGGGAGGGGTGAGACCCAGTACTTC. It codes for CASSLPRGGTSGRGETQYF.